This is a list of T cell receptor beta chains from one sample in a study of shared clonotypes between healthy human individuals. TCRdb's copy holds only in-frame clones and misses some; the assay was immunoSEQ multiplex PCR. The sample yields over a million clones, roughly 96% seen once. The specimen sequenced was naive CD4+ T cells sorted from blood. The receptors come from a man younger than 45 in good health. Both conserved end residues are part of each CDR3. D genes are given only for firm matches.

>TRBJ1-5|TRBV25-1|NA|13
CASQENDNQPQHF
TGTGCCAGCCAGGAGAATGACAATCAGCCCCAGCATTTT
>TRBJ1-5|TRBV6-5|NA|13
CASSYLSNQPQHF
TGTGCCAGCAGTTATCTTAGCAATCAGCCCCAGCATTTT
>TRBJ2-7|TRBV5-1|NA|14
CASSLGDHSYEQYF
TGCGCCAGCAGCCTAGGGGACCACTCCTACGAGCAGTACTTC
>TRBJ2-7|TRBV5-1|NA|15
CASTLDTGRVGEQYF
TGCGCCAGCACTTTAGATACAGGGCGTGTCGGCGAGCAGTACTTC
>TRBJ2-5|TRBV2|TRBD2|14
CATGTSGGGETQYF
TGTGCCACCGGGACTAGCGGGGGCGGGGAGACCCAGTACTTC
>TRBJ1-3|TRBV6-5|NA|14
CASRLGLSGNTIYF
TGTGCCAGCAGGTTGGGGCTCTCTGGAAACACCATATATTTT
>TRBJ2-2|TRBV5-4|TRBD1|16
CASSRGQGESGGELFF
TGTGCCAGCAGTCGGGGACAGGGTGAGAGTGGCGGGGAGCTGTTTTTT
>TRBJ1-2|TRBV19|TRBD1|15
CASSIGGQGRNGYTF
TGTGCCAGTAGTATAGGGGGACAGGGGCGAAATGGCTACACCTTC
>TRBJ1-1|TRBV2|NA|15
CASSEEGGKGTEAFF
TGTGCCAGCAGTGAAGAGGGGGGTAAGGGCACTGAAGCTTTCTTT
>TRBJ2-7|TRBV29-1|NA|11
CSVRDSYEQYF
TGCAGCGTCAGGGACTCCTACGAGCAGTACTTC
>TRBJ2-4|TRBV5-8|TRBD2|13
CAASGPMLNIQYF
TGTGCCGCTAGCGGCCCGATGCTAAACATTCAGTACTTC
>TRBJ2-1|TRBV11-2|TRBD2|19
CASRAMGLAGGHSYNEQFF
TGTGCCAGCCGTGCTATGGGACTAGCGGGAGGACACTCCTACAATGAGCAGTTCTTC
>TRBJ2-7|TRBV6-5|NA|14
CASSYRGGNYEQYF
TGTGCCAGCAGTTACCGAGGTGGGAACTACGAGCAGTACTTC
>TRBJ2-1|TRBV18|NA|15
CASSAGWFEYNEQFF
TGTGCCAGCTCAGCAGGGTGGTTTGAATACAATGAGCAGTTCTTC
>TRBJ1-1|TRBV28|NA|12
CASTPRGTEAFF
TGTGCCAGCACCCCCCGGGGCACTGAAGCTTTCTTT
>TRBJ2-3|TRBV27|TRBD2|16
CASSRPGLAGVDTQYF
TGTGCCAGCAGTCGTCCGGGACTAGCGGGAGTGGATACGCAGTATTTT
>TRBJ2-7|TRBV19|TRBD1|14
CASSIGQGAYEQYF
TGTGCCAGTAGTATAGGGCAGGGGGCCTACGAGCAGTACTTC
>TRBJ2-7|TRBV10-2|NA|12
CASRVGSYEQYF
TGCGCCAGCAGGGTGGGTTCCTACGAGCAGTACTTC
>TRBJ2-1|TRBV7-3|TRBD2|14
CASSNSGNNNEQFF
TGTGCCAGCAGCAATAGCGGGAACAACAATGAGCAGTTCTTC
>TRBJ2-3|TRBV18|NA|15
CASSRGVLLGDTQYF
TGTGCCAGCTCACGAGGGGTCTTACTAGGGGATACGCAGTATTTT
>TRBJ2-5|TRBV29-1|TRBD2|15
CSASRGSGNDETQYF
TGCAGCGCCTCAAGGGGAAGCGGGAACGATGAGACCCAGTACTTC
>TRBJ2-3|TRBV10-3|NA|16
CAISEPQGRGTDTQYF
TGTGCCATCAGTGAGCCACAGGGGAGGGGCACAGATACGCAGTATTTT